The 28 T cell receptor beta chains below come from one sample, sequenced in a study of identical twins (dated by TCRdb to the mid-2010s). The method behind the library was 5' RACE. Instrument used: Illumina HiSeq 2000. The public reads were reanalyzed by TCRdb: fastp trimming at Q25, MiXCR alignment, in-frame beta chains only. One record per CDR3 amino acid sequence lists the most common genes and DNA. This sample holds 210,000 or so distinct CDR3 sequences; more than 6.5% were observed only once. Just under 2% of the sample is held by the ten biggest clonotypes. The same sample was also used in a study of yellow fever vaccine responses in identical twins.

Sequencing was carried out using memory (CD45RO+) T cells sorted from blood. Taken with the paper, the label for cell subset or site translates to: CD45RO+ enriched T cells. The source is a woman between 18 and 29 years old in good health.

Many counts were recorded for this clonotype. The chain links TRBV28 to TRBJ1-2, with no clear D. The length of the CDR3 is 14 residues. In germline, CDR1 is MDHEN, CDR2 SYDVKM. V was trimmed by 7 bases and J by 2 bases, leaving 14 bases between them. The CDR3 protein is CASMEVRQNYGYTF. CDR3 in DNA: TGTGCCAGCATGGAAGTCAGACAAAACTATGGCTACACCTTC.

This clonotype has at least ten counts. The rearrangement links TRBV7-9 to TRBJ2-2, with 9 bases lining up with TRBD1. This CDR3 spans 17 amino acids. The junction had 4 bases not matched to a gene; V was cut back by 1 base and J by 1 base. CDR1 is SEHNR, CDR2 FQNEAQ, per germline (reference sequence). This CDR3 is CASSLDPGQGNTGELFF. CDR3 in DNA: TGTGCCAGCAGCTTAGACCCGGGACAGGGGAACACCGGGGAGCTGTTTTTT. The whole variable domain, remainder taken from reference TRBV7-9 and TRBJ2-2, is DTGVSQNPRHKITKRGQNVTFRCDPISEHNRLYWYRQTLGQGPEFLTYFQNEAQLEKSRLLSDRFSAERPKGSFSTLEIQRTEQGDSAMYLCASSLDPGQGNTGELFFGEGSRLTVL.

This clonotype was seen repeatedly, ten times or more. This chain links TRBV20-1 with TRBJ2-1, with 16 bases fitting TRBD2. Per the germline V gene, CDR1 is DFQATT and CDR2 is SNEGSKA (reference sequence). V lost 6 bases to trimming and J lost 10 bases; unmatched junction nucleotides: 12. CDR3 length: 16 amino acids. DNA for the CDR3: TGCAGTGCCCCTCGGTCGGGGACTAGCGGGAGGGAGGAGCAGTTCTTC. Its protein product is CSAPRSGTSGREEQFF.

The chain recombines TRBV3-1 with TRBJ1-1, with unresolved D. Germline V lookup: CDR1 LGHDT, CDR2 YNNKEL (reference sequence). Between the trimmed V and J ends, which lost 4 bases and 1 base, there was a span of 10 bases. The CDR3 has 14 residues. In DNA form, the CDR3 reads TGTGCCAGCAGCCCCCACGGAGAGAACACTGAAGCTTTCTTT. Protein sequence: CASSPHGENTEAFF.

V gene TRBV6-1 combines with J gene TRBJ2-3, with D perhaps TRBD2 (5 bases). The V and J ends lost 7 bases and 7 bases respectively, with 18 bases between them. CDR1 is MNHNS and CDR2 is SASEGT in the germline V gene. CDR3 size: 14 residues. The CDR3 sequence: CASKSPSGLHTQYF. CDR3 coding DNA: TGTGCCAGCAAAAGCCCGTCGGGGTTACATACGCAGTATTTT.

This clonotype was counted ten times or more. The V gene is TRBV12-3 or TRBV12-4, the J gene TRBJ2-1, with D tentatively TRBD1 (6 bases). This CDR3 spans 13 amino acids. Trimming took off 4 bases at V and 5 bases at J, with 9 bases between the two ends. Here the CDR3 reads CASSWTANNEQFF. The DNA of the CDR3 is TGTGCCAGCAGTTGGACAGCCAACAATGAGCAGTTCTTC.

This clonotype was counted ten times or more. The chain has TRBV2 and TRBJ1-4; D is perhaps TRBD1 (5 bases). The CDR3 is 12 amino acids. Trimming stripped 6 bases from V and 5 bases from J, with 7 bases between. CDR1 and CDR2 (germline): SNHLY, FYNNEI. The CDR3 is CASRGENEKLFF. CDR3 sequence (DNA): TGTGCCAGCAGGGGGGAAAATGAAAAACTGTTTTTT.

V usage is TRBV7-2 and J usage is TRBJ1-2, with 7 bases aligning to TRBD1. The CDR3 is made up of 12 amino acids. The V and J ends lost 3 bases and 8 bases, in that order; junction bases with no gene match: 3. The germline V gene has CDR1 SGHTA and CDR2 FQGNSA. The CDR3 region is CASSLGQLGYTF. The CDR3 bases are TGTGCCAGCAGCTTGGGACAGTTGGGCTACACCTTC.

V and J are TRBV7-2 and TRBJ1-4; D is unresolved. Per the germline V gene, CDR1 is SGHTA and CDR2 is FQGNSA. The V end was cut by 0 bases, the J end by 7 bases, with 12 bases between. CDR3 length: 15 residues. In nucleotides, the CDR3 is TGTGCCAGCAGCTTAGCTCGGGGAGTTGGTGAAAAACTGTTTTTT. This codes for CASSLARGVGEKLFF.

In this sample, this clonotype turned up a few times. In DNA, the CDR3 is TGTGCCAGCAGCCAATCATTTAGGGTCAATGAGCAGTTCTTC. Translating gives CASSQSFRVNEQFF. The chain uses TRBV3-1 and TRBJ2-1; no definite D call. This CDR3 contains 14 residues. The ends were cut back, 2 bases at V and 6 bases at J, with 11 bases in the middle. Germline-derived CDR1 and CDR2 are LGHDT and YNNKEL (reference sequence).

A few counts support this clonotype. CDR3: CATSRPTGLTNTEAFF. DNA of the CDR3: TGTGCCACCAGCAGACCTACCGGACTGACGAACACTGAAGCTTTCTTT. V gene TRBV15 combines with J gene TRBJ1-1; no definite D call. The germline V and J ends were trimmed by 2 bases and 1 base, with 14 bases remaining between them. The CDR3 has 16 residues. Germline V lookup: CDR1 LNHNV, CDR2 YYDKDF (reference sequence).

This clonotype was found a few times. The chain is built from TRBV2 and TRBJ1-5; D not certain. The V end was cut by 6 bases, the J end by 3 bases, with 12 bases between. CDR3 size: 14 residues. CDR1 is SNHLY and CDR2 is FYNNEI in the germline V gene. The CDR3 DNA reads TGTGCCAGCAGGGCCCCGGGGATCAATCAGCCCCAGCATTTT. Its protein product is CASRAPGINQPQHF.

This clonotype was recorded many times. This chain uses TRBV7-6 with TRBJ2-7; D remains unclear. The V end lost 4 bases, the J end lost 9 bases, and 19 bases lay between the germline ends. There are 14 residues in the CDR3. CDR1 is SGHVS, CDR2 FNYEAQ, per germline. CDR3 bases: TGTGCCAGCAGCTCGACGAATCAGGCCGCAGTGCAGTACTTC. This gives the protein CASSSTNQAAVQYF.

The rearrangement links TRBV7-2 to TRBJ1-4; no clear D. V was pared by 1 base and J by 8 bases, with 14 bases between. The CDR3 contains 15 residues. Looked up from germline, CDR1 is SGHTA and CDR2 is FQGNSA. This CDR3 is CASSLGQKPGEKLFF. The DNA for the CDR3 is TGTGCCAGCAGCTTAGGGCAAAAACCGGGGGAAAAACTGTTTTTT.

This clonotype was seen at least ten times. V and J are TRBV5-5 and TRBJ2-5, with TRBD1 matching over 10 bases. The length of the CDR3 is 16 residues. Germline CDR1 and CDR2: SGHKS and YYEKEE (reference sequence). V shed 2 bases, J shed 4 bases, and the junction held 8 bases outside the gene matches. For the CDR3, the DNA is TGTGCCAGCAGCTTATTTTCCGGACAGGGGGGAGAGACCCAGTACTTC. Its translation is CASSLFSGQGGETQYF.

At least ten counts were recorded for this clonotype. The chain joins TRBV5-1 to TRBJ1-6; no clear D gene. Trimming pared 0 bases from V and 10 bases from J, leaving 8 bases between. The germline V gene has CDR1 SGHRS and CDR2 YFSETQ. CDR3 length: 13 amino acids. CDR3 amino acids: CASSLGAQSPLHF. The CDR3 bases are TGCGCCAGCAGCTTGGGGGCCCAATCACCCCTCCACTTT.

This sequence joins TRBV4-2 and TRBJ1-6, with 7 bases that match TRBD1. Germline CDR1 reads LGHNA; CDR2 reads YNFKEQ. V was pared by 1 base and J by 8 bases, with 5 bases of the junction left unmatched. CDR3 length: 15 amino acids. This CDR3 is CASSQGTGGDSPLHF. For the CDR3, the DNA is TGTGCCAGCAGCCAAGGGACAGGAGGAGATTCACCCCTCCACTTT.

The CDR3 DNA follows: TGCAGTGCAGAGATTCCCGGGGGTGAAAAACTGTTTTTT. Translating it yields CSAEIPGGEKLFF. The chain combines TRBV20-1 with TRBJ1-4, with a tentative D call TRBD1 (5 bases). The CDR3 length is 13 residues. Germline V CDR1 and CDR2: DFQATT, SNEGSKA (reference sequence). The germline V and J ends were trimmed by 6 bases and 7 bases, with 15 bases remaining between them.

The chain has TRBV18 and TRBJ1-2, with a tentative D call TRBD1 (6 bases). The CDR3 runs to 14 residues. Per germline, CDR1 KGHSH and CDR2 LQKENI. The V and J ends lost 3 bases and 4 bases respectively, with 12 bases between them. The CDR3 protein is CASSPGGLAYGYTF. CDR3 coding DNA: TGTGCCAGCTCACCGGGGGGGCTGGCCTATGGCTACACCTTC.

Here the CDR3 reads CATRTDGASGRWNYEQYF. For the CDR3, the DNA is TGTGCCACCCGGACCGATGGGGCTAGCGGGAGGTGGAACTACGAGCAGTACTTC. The rearrangement links TRBV2 to TRBJ2-7; 11 bases are shared with TRBD2. This CDR3 comprises 18 residues. The junction had 20 bases not matched to a gene; V was cut back by 10 bases and J by 3 bases. Looked up from germline, CDR1 is SNHLY and CDR2 is FYNNEI.

The chain has TRBV2 and TRBJ2-7, with a weak D call TRBD1 (6 bases). Germline V gene data show CDR1 as SNHLY and CDR2 as FYNNEI. The CDR3 contains 13 residues. Trimming shortened V by 6 bases and J by 3 bases, and 12 bases separated the two germline ends. The CDR3 loop reads CASSRDTFYEQYF. CDR3 DNA: TGTGCCAGCAGCCGGGACACCTTCTACGAGCAGTACTTC.

This clonotype has only a few counts. The V and J genes are TRBV4-3 and TRBJ2-4, with 9 bases aligning to TRBD2. CDR1 and CDR2 (germline): LGHNA, YSLEER. With V trimmed by 0 bases and J by 9 bases, 6 bases remained unmatched. This CDR3 has 15 amino acids. CDR3 sequence reads: CASSQDRLAGSIQYF. CDR3 in DNA: TGCGCCAGCAGCCAAGATCGGCTAGCGGGAAGCATTCAGTACTTC.

A few counts support this clonotype. The chain couples TRBV6-4 to TRBJ2-6, with a weak D call TRBD2 (6 bases). Trimming removed 3 bases from V and 1 base from J, with 10 bases in between. The germline CDR1 and CDR2 sequences are MRHNA and SNTAGT. The CDR3 sequence is 16 residues long. CDR3 sequence reads: CASSDGGRSGANVLTF. The CDR3 DNA reads TGTGCCAGCAGTGATGGGGGGAGGTCTGGGGCCAACGTCCTGACTTTC.

This clonotype appeared many times. The chain has TRBV4-2 and TRBJ2-2; the D gene could be TRBD1 or TRBD2 (5 bases each). Germline V gene sequence: CDR1 LGHNA, CDR2 YNFKEQ. V was pared by 0 bases and J by 3 bases, with 11 bases between. The CDR3 is 16 amino acids. The CDR3 spells CASSQEPGQDTGELFF. Written as DNA, the CDR3 is TGTGCCAGCAGCCAAGAGCCGGGGCAGGACACCGGGGAGCTGTTTTTT.

This clonotype was found a few times. This sequence joins TRBV10-2 and TRBJ2-2; D not resolved. CDR1 and CDR2 from the germline V gene are WSHSY and SAAADI. V lost 2 bases and J lost 2, with 9 bases in between. This CDR3 comprises 15 residues. CDR3 loop: CASSEPPGNTGELFF. In DNA form, the CDR3 reads TGCGCCAGCAGTGAGCCACCAGGAAACACCGGGGAGCTGTTTTTT.

This clonotype was recorded at least ten times. The chain has TRBV5-1 and TRBJ1-2, with D perhaps matching TRBD1 (5 bases). V was pared by 5 bases and J by 8 bases, with 16 bases between. The germline V gene has CDR1 SGHRS and CDR2 YFSETQ. The CDR3 consists of 13 residues. The CDR3 sequence: CASRIPLRDGYTF. CDR3 in DNA: TGCGCCAGCAGGATCCCTCTCAGGGACGGCTACACCTTC.

The V and J genes are TRBV6-5 and TRBJ1-2, with no clear D. The CDR3 extends over 15 amino acids. The germline V gene has CDR1 MNHEY and CDR2 SVGAGI. Trimming pared 2 bases from V and 2 bases from J, leaving 12 bases between. The CDR3 region has the DNA TGTGCCAGCAGTTACCGAGGTCGCCTAAACTATGGCTACACCTTC. As protein: CASSYRGRLNYGYTF.

This clonotype was seen a handful of times. J is TRBJ1-2 and V is TRBV29-1; the D gene is possibly TRBD1 (5 bases). The CDR3 loop spans 15 amino acids. V lost 7 bases and J 1 base, leaving 19 bases between the germline ends. CDR1 and CDR2 from the germline V gene are SQVTM and ANQGSEA. The CDR3 DNA reads as TGCAGCGCCTTCGGACCGGGGAGGGGTAACTATGGCTACACCTTC. It encodes CSAFGPGRGNYGYTF.